This TCR beta chain came from a study of blood T cell repertoires in COVID-19. Only in-frame clones appear in the TCRdb table, and some are missing; sequencing was by immunoSEQ multiplex PCR. Of around 200,000 clones in the sample, roughly nine tenths are singletons; the top ten hold approximately 11%. The receptor was derived from an older woman with COVID-19, enrolled during active disease. Specimen: peripheral blood.

The CDR3: CASGARVILDYTF. The CDR3 bases are TGTGCCAGCGGAGCGCGGGTTATCCTGGACTACACCTTC. The V gene is TRBV12-3 or TRBV12-4, the J gene TRBJ1-2; D ambiguous. V lost 8 bases, J lost 10 bases, and 20 bases lay in between. The CDR3 sequence is 13 residues long.